A selection of T cell receptor beta chains follows, all from one sample in a study of blood T cell repertoires in COVID-19. Some clones are missing from TCRdb's copy, which holds only in-frame ones; the method was immunoSEQ multiplex PCR. The sample carries roughly 300,000 clones, approximately 90% recorded once. Sequencing was done on a sample of PBMCs or T cells enriched from blood (not recorded which). The receptors stem from a woman aged 40 to 49 with acute COVID-19. Each CDR3 is given with its conserved first and last residue. A D gene is named only where the DNA matches it firmly. Not all rows give a size; the values are once, few, many and, for expanded clones, a class.

>TRBJ2-7|.|TRBV6-6|TRBD1
CASSDREGYEQYF
TGTGCCAGTTCCGACAGGGAAGGATACGAGCAGTACTTC
>TRBJ2-2|.|TRBV18|TRBD2
CASSPGLATGELFF
TGTGCCAGCTCACCAGGACTAGCTACCGGGGAGCTGTTTTTT
>TRBJ2-1|.|TRBV7-3|TRBD2
CASSFGTSGRANNEQFF
TGTGCCAGCAGCTTCGGGACTAGCGGGAGGGCTAACAATGAGCAGTTCTTC
>TRBJ2-7|.|TRBV7-8|TRBD2
CASSFRDYGHEQYF
TGTGCCAGCAGCTTCCGGGACTATGGCCACGAGCAGTACTTC
>TRBJ1-5|.|TRBV14|TRBD1
CASSQGQGSNQPQHF
TGTGCCAGCAGCCAAGGACAGGGGAGCAATCAGCCCCAGCATTTT
>TRBJ2-2|.|TRBV7-9|TRBD1
CASSSRLGTGNTGELFF
TGTGCCAGCAGCTCTCGACTAGGGACAGGGAACACCGGGGAGCTGTTTTTT
>TRBJ2-1|.|TRBV5-1|.
CASSLVAYPEGEQFF
TGCGCCAGCAGCTTGGTGGCTTACCCAGAGGGTGAGCAGTTCTTC
>TRBJ1-2|.|TRBV4-1|.
CASRGAGLRWDYGYTF
TGCGCCAGCAGGGGGGCAGGGCTGCGGTGGGACTATGGCTACACCTTC
>TRBJ2-1|few|TRBV11-1|.
CASSFEYEQFF
TGTGCCAGCAGCTTTGAGTATGAGCAGTTCTTC
>TRBJ2-5|.|TRBV7-9|TRBD2
CASSSRRLLAGGFETQYF
TGTGCCAGCAGCTCGAGAAGACTACTAGCGGGGGGGTTTGAGACCCAGTACTTC
>TRBJ1-1|.|TRBV19|TRBD1
CASSFSGQWNTEAFF
TGTGCCAGTAGTTTCTCGGGACAGTGGAACACTGAAGCTTTCTTT
>TRBJ2-6|.|TRBV9|.
CASSPRPGTGANVLTF
TGTGCCAGCAGCCCGCGGCCGGGAACTGGGGCCAACGTCCTGACTTTC
>TRBJ2-6|.|TRBV5-1|TRBD1
CASGGTGGISGANVLTF
TGCGCCAGCGGAGGGACAGGGGGCATATCTGGGGCCAACGTCCTGACTTTC
>TRBJ2-6|.|TRBV6-6|TRBD1
CASSLFGGPGQGNSGANVLTF
TGTGCCAGCAGCCTCTTTGGAGGTCCGGGACAGGGGAACTCTGGGGCCAACGTCCTGACTTTC
>TRBJ2-5|.|TRBV14|TRBD2
CASSQGTRSGETQYF
TGTGCCAGCAGCCAAGGGACTAGGAGTGGGGAGACCCAGTACTTC
>TRBJ2-7|few|TRBV5-1|TRBD1
CASSLVSDRDSEQYF
TGCGCCAGCAGCTTGGTCTCGGACAGGGACTCCGAGCAGTACTTC
>TRBJ1-2|.|TRBV28|TRBD1
CASRDRDRVLRGYTF
TGTGCCAGCAGGGACCGGGACAGGGTTTTGCGAGGCTACACCTTC
>TRBJ1-6|.|TRBV27|.
CASSLAGYGNSPLHF
TGTGCCAGCAGTTTAGCCGGGTACGGGAATTCACCCCTCCACTTT
>TRBJ1-1|once|TRBV7-2|.
CASSSNPERDTEAFF
TGTGCCAGCAGCTCAAACCCAGAGAGGGACACTGAAGCTTTCTTT
>TRBJ2-1|.|TRBV29-1|.
CSVDTEIGYNEQFF
TGCAGCGTTGATACCGAAATCGGGTACAATGAGCAGTTCTTC
>TRBJ1-5|.|TRBV5-4|TRBD1
CASSPGTGDQPQHF
TGTGCCAGCAGCCCCGGCACAGGGGATCAGCCCCAGCATTTT
>TRBJ1-5|.|TRBV27|.
CASSLLPNQPQHF
TGTGCCAGCAGTTTACTTCCCAATCAGCCCCAGCATTTT
>TRBJ1-5|.|TRBV4-1|.
CASSHNSNQPQHF
TGCGCCAGCAGCCACAATAGCAATCAGCCCCAGCATTTT
>TRBJ1-5|.|TRBV7-8|.
CASSLVSDQPQHF
TGTGCCAGCAGCTTAGTGTCAGATCAGCCCCAGCATTTT
>TRBJ1-5|.|TRBV19|TRBD1
CASNEDRGPNQPQHF
TGTGCCAGTAATGAGGACAGGGGGCCAAATCAGCCCCAGCATTTT
>TRBJ2-7|.|TRBV5-4|TRBD1
CASSTRTGPYEQYF
TGTGCCAGCAGCACCAGGACAGGGCCCTACGAGCAGTACTTC
>TRBJ1-2|.|TRBV7-2|.
CASSPDRSNYGYTF
TGTGCCAGCAGCCCTGACAGGTCTAACTATGGCTACACCTTC
>TRBJ2-1|.|TRBV27|TRBD2
CASSSPRGGYNEQFF
TGTGCCAGCAGTTCCCCCCGGGGGGGCTACAATGAGCAGTTCTTC
>TRBJ2-1|.|TRBV5-1|TRBD2
CASSPTSAHYNEQFF
TGCGCCAGCAGTCCGACTAGCGCCCATTACAATGAGCAGTTCTTC
>TRBJ2-5|.|TRBV7-9|TRBD2
CASSASGGYPQETQYF
TGTGCCAGCAGCGCTAGCGGGGGGTATCCCCAAGAGACCCAGTACTTC
>TRBJ2-5|.|TRBV24-1|.
CAIYARQETQYF
TGTGCCATCTACGCCCGTCAAGAGACCCAGTACTTC
>TRBJ2-7|few|TRBV6-5|.
CASTGTANYEQYF
TGTGCCAGCACAGGTACGGCAAACTACGAGCAGTACTTC
>TRBJ2-7|.|TRBV6-6|TRBD2
CASEIAGGLGEQYF
TGTGCCAGCGAGATAGCGGGAGGGCTCGGCGAGCAGTACTTC
>TRBJ2-5|.|TRBV29-1|.
CSLNHGPQETQYF
TGCAGCCTTAACCATGGGCCCCAAGAGACCCAGTACTTC
>TRBJ2-7|.|TRBV4-1|.
CASSQSFTVTNYEQYF
TGCGCCAGCAGCCAAAGCTTTACGGTAACGAACTACGAGCAGTACTTC
>TRBJ1-4|.|TRBV19|TRBD1
CASSSRDRPKEKLFF
TGTGCCAGTAGTAGCCGGGACAGGCCTAAAGAAAAACTGTTTTTT
>TRBJ1-1|.|TRBV24-1|.
CATSDSKQLNTEAFF
TGTGCCACCAGTGATTCCAAACAGTTGAACACTGAAGCTTTCTTT
>TRBJ1-5|once|TRBV2|.
CASSYRVGTNQPQHF
TGTGCCAGCAGTTACAGGGTTGGGACCAATCAGCCCCAGCATTTT
>TRBJ1-3|.|TRBV4-3|.
CASSQVRGAGADTIYF
TGCGCCAGCAGCCAAGTTCGGGGGGCAGGTGCGGACACCATATATTTT
>TRBJ2-5|once|TRBV2|.
CASTFRVSETQYF
TGTGCCAGCACTTTCAGGGTATCGGAGACCCAGTACTTC
>TRBJ1-2|.|TRBV2|.
CASRAGSNYGYTF
TGTGCCAGCAGAGCCGGGAGCAACTATGGCTACACCTTC
>TRBJ1-1|.|TRBV5-8|.
CASSLYTGPGTEAFF
TGTGCCAGCAGCTTATATACAGGGCCAGGCACTGAAGCTTTCTTT
>TRBJ1-1|.|TRBV6-1|.
CASSEGWGDTEAFF
TGTGCCAGCAGTGAAGGATGGGGGGACACTGAAGCTTTCTTT
>TRBJ1-1|.|TRBV30|.
CAWSVGAPTEAFF
TGTGCCTGGAGTGTAGGGGCTCCCACTGAAGCTTTCTTT
>TRBJ1-2|.|TRBV5-5|TRBD1
CASRGQELGYTF
TGTGCCAGCAGAGGACAGGAGCTTGGCTACACCTTC
>TRBJ2-1|.|TRBV19|TRBD1
CASSIRGKTGGKLGQFF
TGTGCCAGTAGTATAAGGGGGAAGACAGGGGGTAAGCTTGGGCAGTTCTTC
>TRBJ1-4|.|TRBV7-2|TRBD1
CASSLRGRRGEKLFF
TGTGCCAGCAGCTTAAGGGGGCGCAGGGGGGAAAAACTGTTTTTT
>TRBJ2-3|.|TRBV19|TRBD2
CASSIDRAASGSTDTQYF
TGTGCCAGTAGTATCGATCGGGCGGCTAGCGGGAGCACAGATACGCAGTATTTT
>TRBJ1-1|.|TRBV18|.
CASSPSSLNTEAFF
TGTGCCAGCTCACCATCTTCCCTGAACACTGAAGCTTTCTTT